Following are 5 T cell receptor beta chains from one sample sequenced in a study of OX40 agonist ivuxolimab in advanced cancers. Method: immunoSEQ multiplex PCR; TCRdb's copy keeps in-frame clones and lacks some. The data show 65,000 to 90,000 clones, roughly four fifths seen once. This specimen consisted of CD4+ or CD8+ T cells sorted from blood, obtained in a trial of the OX40 agonist ivuxolimab. Source of these receptors: an adult with an advanced solid tumor such as melanoma, head and neck, liver or kidney cancer.

This chain uses TRBV7-8 with TRBJ1-2; TRBD1 is a possible D gene (6 bases). V shed 2 bases and J shed 4 bases, with 20 bases lying between them. Germline CDR1 is SGHVS and CDR2 is FQNEAQ. The CDR3 has 17 amino acids. As DNA, the CDR3 is TGTGCCAGCAGCTTAATAGGCGGGGGGGCAGGGAGCTATGGCTACACCTTC. Protein: CASSLIGGGAGSYGYTF.

The chain has TRBV5-1 and TRBJ1-1; no reliable D call. V lost 1 base and J 1 base, leaving 8 bases between the germline ends. This CDR3 comprises 14 residues. The germline V gene has CDR1 SGHRS and CDR2 YFSETQ. CDR3 sequence (DNA): TGCGCCAGCAGCTTGTTGGCAGAGAACACTGAAGCTTTCTTT. Its protein product is CASSLLAENTEAFF. Full variable domain (rest looked up from reference TRBV5-1 and TRBJ1-1): KAGVTQTPRYLIKTRGQQVTLSCSPISGHRSVSWYQQTPGQGLQFLFEYFSETQRNKGNFPGRFSGRQFSNSRSEMNVSTLELGDSALYLCASSLLAENTEAFFGQGTRLTVV.

This clone was observed once. The V and J genes are TRBV4-3 and TRBJ2-7; weak D call: TRBD1 (6 bases). The CDR3 length is 17 residues. Germline CDR1 LGHNA, CDR2 YSLEER. V lost 3 bases, J lost 2 bases, and 20 bases lay in between. CDR3 in amino acids: CASSQQLSGGVPYEQYF. The CDR3 nucleotides are TGCGCCAGCAGCCAGCAACTCTCTGGGGGCGTGCCCTACGAGCAGTACTTC.

V gene TRBV5-6 combines with J gene TRBJ2-5, with 9 bases that match TRBD1. After removal of 2 bases from V and 5 bases from J, the junction contained 10 bases not matched to a gene. CDR1 is SGHDT, CDR2 YYEEEE, per germline. This CDR3 comprises 16 residues. CDR3 amino acids: CASSLGPGQGWETQYF. CDR3 nucleotide sequence: TGTGCCAGCAGCTTAGGACCAGGACAGGGGTGGGAGACCCAGTACTTC.

This clone has just a few counts. Other DNA sequences from this sample encode an identical CDR3 as well. CDR3 residues: CASSSTGNTGELFF. The CDR3 DNA is TGCGCCAGCAGCAGTACAGGGAACACCGGGGAGCTGTTTTTT. This chain links TRBV5-1 with TRBJ2-2, with D possibly being TRBD1 (5 bases). This CDR3 contains 14 residues. Trimming removed 4 bases from V and 1 base from J, with 8 bases in between. Germline CDR1 and CDR2: SGHRS and YFSETQ.